This T cell receptor beta chain comes out of a study of T-cell memory formation after mild COVID-19. This clonotype has ten or more counts. In TCRdb, the 5' RACE reads were re-called with MiXCR into one record per CDR3 protein. The repertoire holds approximately 46,000 distinct CDR3 sequences, with 5.5% to 8.5% as singletons. This CDR3 region has 13 residues. The V gene lost 5 bases and the J gene lost 6 bases, with 12 bases spanning the gap. This chain connects TRBV12-3 or TRBV12-4 to TRBJ2-3, with D uncertain. Input material: PBMCs or a T cell subset sorted from them (not recorded which). The clonotype originates from an adult who had mild COVID-19 (a few samples of this study predate the infection). Cell type and time point are not known. In nucleotides, the CDR3 is TGTGCCAGCAGTCCCCAAGGTCCGGATACGCAGTATTTT. Translated: CASSPQGPDTQYF.